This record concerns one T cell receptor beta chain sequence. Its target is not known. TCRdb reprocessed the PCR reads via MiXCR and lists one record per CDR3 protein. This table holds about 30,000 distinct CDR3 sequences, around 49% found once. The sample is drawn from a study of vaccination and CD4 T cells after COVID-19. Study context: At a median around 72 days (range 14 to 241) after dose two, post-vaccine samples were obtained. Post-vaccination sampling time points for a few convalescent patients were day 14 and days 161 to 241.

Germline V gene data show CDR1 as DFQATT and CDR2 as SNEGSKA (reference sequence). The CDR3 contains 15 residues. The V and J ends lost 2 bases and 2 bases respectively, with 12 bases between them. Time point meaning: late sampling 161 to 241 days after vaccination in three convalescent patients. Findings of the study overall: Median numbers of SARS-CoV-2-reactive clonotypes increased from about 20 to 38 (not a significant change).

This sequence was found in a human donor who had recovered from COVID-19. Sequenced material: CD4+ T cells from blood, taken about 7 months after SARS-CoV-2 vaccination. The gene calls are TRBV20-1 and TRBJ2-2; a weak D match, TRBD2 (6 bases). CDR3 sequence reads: CSARSGDPNTGELFF. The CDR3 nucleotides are TGCAGTGCTAGATCGGGAGACCCAAACACCGGGGAGCTGTTTTTT.